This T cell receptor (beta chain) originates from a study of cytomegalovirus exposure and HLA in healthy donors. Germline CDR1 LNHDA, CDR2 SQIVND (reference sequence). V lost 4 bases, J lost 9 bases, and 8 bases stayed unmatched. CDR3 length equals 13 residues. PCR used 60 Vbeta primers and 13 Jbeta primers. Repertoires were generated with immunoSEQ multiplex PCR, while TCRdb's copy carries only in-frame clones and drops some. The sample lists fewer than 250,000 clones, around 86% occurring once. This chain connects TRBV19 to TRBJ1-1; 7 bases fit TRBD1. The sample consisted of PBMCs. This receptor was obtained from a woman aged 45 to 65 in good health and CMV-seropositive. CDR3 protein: CASSTRTGNKAFF. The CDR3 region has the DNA TGTGCCAGTAGTACCCGGACAGGAAATAAAGCTTTCTTT. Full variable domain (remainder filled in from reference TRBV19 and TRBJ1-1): DGGITQSPKYLFRKEGQNVTLSCEQNLNHDAMYWYRQDPGQGLRLIYYSQIVNDFQKGDIAEGYSVSREKKESFPLTVTSAQKNPTAFYLCASSTRTGNKAFFGQGTRLTVV.